The 9 T cell receptor beta chains below all came from one sample that was sequenced in a study of T cell responses to AZD1222 COVID-19 vaccine. Profiled with immunoSEQ multiplex PCR; TCRdb holds only in-frame clones, not every one. The sample lists nearly 95,000 clones, nearly 90% occurring once. The sample consisted of peripheral blood, taken on day 0 of AZD1222 vaccination. These receptors originate from an adult in good health.

The V call is TRBV3-1 (or the pseudogene TRBV3-2), the J call TRBJ2-3; 8 bases match TRBD2. This CDR3 has 17 residues. The germline CDR1 and CDR2 sequences are LGHDT and YNNKEL (reference sequence). J was trimmed by 5 bases and V by 4 bases; bases with no gene match: 14. The CDR3 loop is CASSRSITGGAEDTQYF. CDR3 nucleotides: TGTGCCAGCAGCCGGAGTATCACGGGGGGGGCGGAAGATACGCAGTATTTT.

The rearrangement joins TRBV18 to TRBJ1-4, with D maybe TRBD1 (6 bases). CDR3 length: 16 residues. With 2 bases removed from V and 5 bases from J, the gap between germline ends came to 15 bases. Germline CDR1 and CDR2: KGHSH and LQKENI. The CDR3 loop reads CASSPSLQGGNEKLFF. CDR3 nucleotides: TGTGCCAGCTCACCATCCCTACAGGGAGGGAATGAAAAACTGTTTTTT.

The V call is TRBV29-1, the J call TRBJ1-6; D ambiguous. Germline V gene data show CDR1 as SQVTM and CDR2 as ANQGSEA. There are 12 residues in the CDR3. Deletions cut 4 bases from V and 10 bases from J, with 11 bases between. The CDR3 reads CSVATASSPLHF. CDR3 DNA sequence: TGCAGCGTTGCTACGGCGAGCTCACCCCTCCACTTT.

This rearrangement joins TRBV29-1 to TRBJ1-1, with D hard to call. Trimming shortened V by 5 bases and J by 1 base, and 8 bases separated the two germline ends. CDR1 is SQVTM and CDR2 is ANQGSEA in the germline V gene. There are 12 residues in the CDR3. The CDR3 region has the DNA TGCAGCGTTTTTTCGGGGAACACTGAAGCTTTCTTT. This encodes CSVFSGNTEAFF.

The rearrangement joins TRBV12-5 to TRBJ1-5, with unresolved D. The CDR3 contains 15 residues. In germline, CDR1 is LGHNT, CDR2 FRNRAP. Deletions cut 1 base from V and 6 bases from J, with 13 bases between. The CDR3: CASGLADPGIQPQHF. CDR3 nucleotide sequence: TGTGCTAGTGGTTTGGCCGACCCTGGTATTCAGCCCCAGCATTTT.

The gene calls are TRBV3-1 (or the pseudogene TRBV3-2) and TRBJ1-1; the D is unclear. V lost 1 base and J lost 10, with 10 bases in between. The V gene's germline CDR1 is LGHDT and CDR2 YNNKEL (reference sequence). CDR3 size: 12 residues. The CDR3 reads CASSQGTPGAFF. CDR3 in DNA: TGTGCCAGCAGCCAAGGGACCCCGGGAGCTTTCTTT.

J is TRBJ1-1 and V is TRBV29-1, with TRBD1 as a possible D gene (6 bases). This CDR3 has 12 amino acids. Germline V gives CDR1 SQVTM, CDR2 ANQGSEA. With 4 bases removed from V and 7 bases from J, the gap between germline ends came to 13 bases. The CDR3 sequence: CSVGDIGGEAFF. For the CDR3, the DNA is TGCAGCGTTGGGGACATCGGAGGTGAAGCTTTCTTT.

CDR3 amino acids: CASSVGAGTANTGELFF. The CDR3 DNA sequence: TGTGCCAGCAGCGTTGGAGCGGGTACCGCGAACACCGGGGAGCTGTTTTTT. This chain connects TRBV9 to TRBJ2-2; D perhaps matches TRBD2 (6 bases). V was trimmed by 2 bases and J by 0 bases, leaving 14 bases between them. CDR3 length: 17 residues. Germline lookup yields CDR1 SGDLS and CDR2 YYNGEE.

This rearrangement joins TRBV6-2 or TRBV6-3 to TRBJ2-5; D is ambiguous. Germline CDR1 and CDR2: MNHEY and SVGEGT. V was pared by 5 bases and J by 5 bases, with 9 bases between. The CDR3 length is 12 residues. The CDR3 bases are TGTGCCAGCAGTGCTCGCTTGGAGACCCAGTACTTC. Translated: CASSARLETQYF.